This TCR beta chain was identified during a study of sequential checkpoint blockade in melanoma. The treatment: randomized to nivolumab then ipilimumab (arm A) or the reverse (arm B). From thawed PBMCs, live CD3+CD8+ cells negative for CD19 and CD56 were sorted. V shed 5 bases and J shed 6 bases, with 15 bases lying between them. The CDR3 has 14 amino acids. CDR1 and CDR2 from the germline V gene are SGHAT and FQNNGV. The method was immunoSEQ multiplex PCR; TCRdb's version includes in-frame clones alone and lacks a portion of them. There are 25,000 to 30,000 clones in the sample; 70% to 85% occur only once, and about an eighth lies in the top ten.

The specimen was CD8+ T cells sorted from blood (inferred from file names), collected from a patient given nivolumab and ipilimumab in sequence. V gene TRBV11-2 combines with J gene TRBJ2-3; no clear D. The sequence was obtained from a human donor with melanoma. In DNA form, the CDR3 reads TGTGCCAGCAGCGGGCCGAGTGATCGTGATACGCAGTATTTT. It codes for CASSGPSDRDTQYF.